The 21 T cell receptor beta chains given below trace back to one sample, sequenced in a study of control samples from healthy donors and cancer patients. The protocol was immunoSEQ multiplex PCR, while the TCRdb copy is restricted to in-frame clones and leaves out a portion. The data contain some 96,000 clones, 85% to 95% of them singletons. The sample was blood. The receptors shown here come from a man aged 18 to 29 in good health.

The chain is built from TRBV7-6 and TRBJ1-1, with D perhaps matching TRBD1 (5 bases). This CDR3 contains 15 residues. Trimming took off 1 base at V and 4 bases at J, with 13 bases between the two ends. From germline, CDR1 is SGHVS and CDR2 FNYEAQ. The CDR3 DNA follows: TGTGCCAGCAGCTTAGGGGGGACGCGGAGCACTGAAGCTTTCTTT. Its translation is CASSLGGTRSTEAFF.

V and J are TRBV5-4 and TRBJ1-1; 11 bases agree with TRBD1. The CDR3 spans 13 residues. Losses at the gene ends were 3 bases for V and 11 bases for J; bases not matched to a gene: 6. The germline CDR1 and CDR2 sequences are SGHNT and YYREEE (reference sequence). The DNA of the CDR3 is TGTGCCAGCAGCTCCCGGGACAGGGGGAGGGCTTTCTTT. It translates to CASSSRDRGRAFF.

This chain joins TRBV6-5 and TRBJ2-3, with TRBD2 identical over 8 bases. After removal of 6 bases from V and 3 bases from J, the junction contained 8 bases not matched to a gene. CDR1 is MNHEY, CDR2 SVGAGI, per germline. The CDR3 runs 15 residues. This CDR3 reads CASSSGTSITDTQYF. The CDR3 DNA reads as TGTGCCAGCAGCTCCGGGACTAGTATAACAGATACGCAGTATTTT.

The chain is built from TRBV5-6 and TRBJ1-6; 9 bases fit TRBD1. Per the germline V gene, CDR1 is SGHDT and CDR2 is YYEEEE. The CDR3 sequence is 16 residues long. V shed 0 bases and J 9 bases; nucleotides not matched to a gene: 7. The DNA for the CDR3 is TGTGCCAGCAGCTTGGCGTCGGACAGGGGCATTTCACCCCTCCACTTT. It specifies CASSLASDRGISPLHF.

This chain joins TRBV6-5 and TRBJ2-1; maybe TRBD2 (6 bases). Germline CDR1 and CDR2: MNHEY and SVGAGI. V dropped 3 bases and J dropped 1 base, with 10 bases sitting between them. The CDR3 is 15 amino acids. CDR3 in amino acids: CASSYSGGSYNEQFF. The CDR3 DNA sequence: TGTGCCAGCAGTTATTCTGGGGGGTCCTACAATGAGCAGTTCTTC.

The chain couples TRBV7-3 to TRBJ2-1; TRBD2 aligns across 15 bases. V trimming: 5 bases; J trimming: 3 bases; junction bases outside the gene matches: 5. The CDR3 consists of 17 residues. In germline, CDR1 is SGHTA, CDR2 FQGTGA. DNA for the CDR3: TGTGCCAGCAGCGCACCGGGACTAGCGGGAGGCTACAATGAGCAGTTCTTC. This sequence encodes CASSAPGLAGGYNEQFF.

The chain combines TRBV5-6 with TRBJ2-2, with 9 bases lining up with TRBD1. Losses at the gene ends were 4 bases for V and 4 bases for J; bases not matched to a gene: 17. This CDR3 has 19 amino acids. Germline V CDR1 and CDR2: SGHDT, YYEEEE. The CDR3 here is CASSPGQGNDIMGTGELFF. The CDR3 region has the DNA TGTGCCAGCAGCCCAGGACAGGGGAACGATATTATGGGCACCGGGGAGCTGTTTTTT.

This clone was detected only once. The chain is built from TRBV7-2 and TRBJ2-1; TRBD1 might be the D (6 bases). Germline lookup yields CDR1 SGHTA and CDR2 FQGNSA. There are 16 residues in the CDR3. Trimming took 1 base from V and 0 from J, leaving 10 bases between them. The CDR3 spells CASSLGLGHSYNEQFF. In DNA, the CDR3 is TGTGCCAGCAGCTTAGGTCTGGGACACTCCTACAATGAGCAGTTCTTC.

The chain uses TRBV9 and TRBJ2-7; 7 bases fit TRBD1. The length of the CDR3 is 14 residues. The V gene end was trimmed by 3 bases and the J gene end by 2 bases; junction bases not matched to a gene: 5. From germline, CDR1 is SGDLS and CDR2 YYNGEE. CDR3 coding DNA: TGTGCCAGCAGCGACCGGGACAGCCCCTACGAGCAGTACTTC. It yields the protein CASSDRDSPYEQYF. Complete variable domain (other parts from reference TRBV9 and TRBJ2-7): DSGVTQTPKHLITATGQRVTLRCSPRSGDLSVYWYQQSLDQGLQFLIQYYNGEERAKGNILERFSAQQFPDLHSELNLSSLELGDSALYFCASSDRDSPYEQYFGPGTRLTVT.

The chain couples TRBV15 to TRBJ1-1, with D tentatively TRBD1 (5 bases). With 3 bases removed from V and 3 bases from J, the gap between germline ends came to 8 bases. The CDR3 totals 13 residues. CDR1 and CDR2 from the germline V gene are LNHNV and YYDKDF (reference sequence). The CDR3 bases are TGTGCCACCAGCAGGATGACAGACACTGAAGCTTTCTTT. Translating gives CATSRMTDTEAFF.

This chain joins TRBV5-1 and TRBJ2-1; 9 nucleotides match TRBD1. The CDR3 has 16 residues. V was pared by 0 bases and J by 4 bases, with 5 bases of the junction left unmatched. CDR1 is SGHRS and CDR2 is YFSETQ in the germline V gene. In DNA, the CDR3 is TGCGCCAGCAGCTTGGTGGGGACAGGGACGTACAATGAGCAGTTCTTC. This gives the protein CASSLVGTGTYNEQFF.

The rearrangement uses TRBV7-3 and TRBJ1-1, with 7 bases fitting TRBD1. From germline, CDR1 is SGHTA and CDR2 FQGTGA. This CDR3 contains 13 residues. The J segment lost 3 bases and the V segment lost 2 bases, leaving 0 bases of the junction unmatched. The CDR3 DNA is TGTGCCAGCAGCTTAGACAGGGACACTGAAGCTTTCTTT. Translation gives CASSLDRDTEAFF.

This clone occurred once. The chain is built from TRBV2 and TRBJ1-6; weak D call: TRBD1 (6 bases). Per the germline V gene, CDR1 is SNHLY and CDR2 is FYNNEI. There are 15 residues in the CDR3. The ends were cut back, 3 bases at V and 7 bases at J, with 13 bases in the middle. CDR3 protein: CASSDVGRGNSPLHF. The CDR3 DNA follows: TGTGCCAGCAGTGACGTAGGCAGGGGAAATTCACCCCTCCACTTT.

The chain uses TRBV6-5 and TRBJ2-3; D may correspond to TRBD1 or TRBD2 (5 bases each). The ends were cut back, 6 bases at V and 2 bases at J, with 15 bases in the middle. This CDR3 spans 15 amino acids. CDR1 is MNHEY and CDR2 is SVGAGI in the germline V gene. The CDR3, as DNA: TGTGCCAGCAGCCATGACGGGGCCTACACAGATACGCAGTATTTT. It encodes CASSHDGAYTDTQYF.

The chain uses TRBV19 and TRBJ2-1, with D possibly being TRBD2 (5 bases). Germline values: CDR1 LNHDA, CDR2 SQIVND (reference sequence). Between the trimmed V and J ends, which lost 5 bases and 4 bases, there was a span of 9 bases. The CDR3 sequence is 13 residues long. CDR3 protein: CASSPGNYNEQFF. CDR3 nucleotides: TGTGCCAGTAGTCCGGGAAATTACAATGAGCAGTTCTTC. The full variable domain, in which reference TRBV19 and TRBJ2-1 provide the parts outside the CDR3, is DGGITQSPKYLFRKEGQNVTLSCEQNLNHDAMYWYRQDPGQGLRLIYYSQIVNDFQKGDIAEGYSVSREKKESFPLTVTSAQKNPTAFYLCASSPGNYNEQFFGPGTRLTVL.

The V call is TRBV7-9, the J call TRBJ1-2, with D unclear. Trimming left V 3 bases short and J 1 base short, with 12 bases between. This CDR3 spans 15 amino acids. Germline assignment: CDR1 SEHNR and CDR2 FQNEAQ (reference sequence). This chain's CDR3 is CASSFAGYDNYGYTF. The CDR3 DNA is TGTGCCAGCAGCTTCGCGGGGTACGATAACTATGGCTACACCTTC. Combining the CDR3 with reference TRBV7-9 and TRBJ1-2 gives the whole variable domain DTGVSQNPRHKITKRGQNVTFRCDPISEHNRLYWYRQTLGQGPEFLTYFQNEAQLEKSRLLSDRFSAERPKGSFSTLEIQRTEQGDSAMYLCASSFAGYDNYGYTFGSGTRLTVV.

This clone was seen a single time. This chain joins TRBV3-1 (or the pseudogene TRBV3-2) and TRBJ2-1; TRBD2 agrees at 11 bases. CDR1 and CDR2 (germline): LGHDT, YNNKEL (reference sequence). The V segment lost 1 base and the J segment 8 bases; nucleotides outside the gene matches: 4. The CDR3 length is 15 residues. CDR3 DNA sequence: TGTGCCAGCAGCCAAGGACTAGCGGGACGGTATGAGCAGTTCTTC. Amino acid sequence: CASSQGLAGRYEQFF.

The rearrangement uses TRBV6-6 and TRBJ2-1; 9 nucleotides line up with TRBD1. The CDR3 totals 13 residues. V lost 6 bases, J lost 4 bases, and 1 base stayed unmatched. The germline V gene encodes CDR1 MNHNY and CDR2 SVGAGI (reference sequence). The CDR3, as DNA: TGTGCCAGCAGGACAGGGGGGTACAATGAGCAGTTCTTC. Translating gives CASRTGGYNEQFF.

This chain uses TRBV2 with TRBJ2-7; tentatively, D is TRBD2 (6 bases). CDR3 length: 13 amino acids. Trimming removed 5 bases at V and 4 bases at J, with 12 bases between. In germline, CDR1 is SNHLY, CDR2 FYNNEI. CDR3 protein: CASSLWRGYEQYF. Here the CDR3 DNA reads TGTGCCAGCAGTCTCTGGCGGGGATACGAGCAGTACTTC.

V gene TRBV19 combines with J gene TRBJ2-3; 11 bases agree with TRBD2. There are 15 residues in the CDR3. Germline CDR1 LNHDA, CDR2 SQIVND (reference sequence). V lost 3 bases, J lost 6 bases, and 5 bases stayed unmatched. CDR3 in amino acids: CASSILASGGDTQYF. The CDR3 coding sequence is TGTGCCAGTAGTATTCTCGCTAGCGGGGGGGATACGCAGTATTTT.

The chain joins TRBV5-1 to TRBJ1-1; 8 bases fit TRBD1. V shed 0 bases and J 3 bases; nucleotides not matched to a gene: 7. The CDR3 runs 16 residues. Germline loops: CDR1 SGHRS, CDR2 YFSETQ. The CDR3 protein is CASSLGGQEPYTEAFF. CDR3 bases: TGCGCCAGCAGCTTGGGGGGACAGGAGCCATACACTGAAGCTTTCTTT.